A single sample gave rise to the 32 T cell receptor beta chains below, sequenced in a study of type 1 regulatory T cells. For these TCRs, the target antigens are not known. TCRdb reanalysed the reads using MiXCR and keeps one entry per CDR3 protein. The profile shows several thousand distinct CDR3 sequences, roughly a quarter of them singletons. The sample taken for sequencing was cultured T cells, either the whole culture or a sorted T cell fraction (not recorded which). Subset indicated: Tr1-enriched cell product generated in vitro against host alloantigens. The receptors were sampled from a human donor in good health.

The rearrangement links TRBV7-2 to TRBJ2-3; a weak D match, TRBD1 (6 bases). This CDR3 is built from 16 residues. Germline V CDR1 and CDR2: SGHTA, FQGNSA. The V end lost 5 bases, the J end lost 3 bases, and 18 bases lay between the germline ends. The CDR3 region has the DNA TGTGCCAGCAGCCCCAGCAGGACAGCCCGTACAGATACGCAGTATTTT. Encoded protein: CASSPSRTARTDTQYF.

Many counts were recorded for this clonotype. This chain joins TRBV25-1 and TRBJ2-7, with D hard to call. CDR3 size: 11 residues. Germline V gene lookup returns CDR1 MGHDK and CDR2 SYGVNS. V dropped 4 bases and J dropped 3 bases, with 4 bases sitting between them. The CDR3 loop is CASSALYEQYF. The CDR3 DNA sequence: TGTGCCAGCAGTGCCCTCTACGAGCAGTACTTC.

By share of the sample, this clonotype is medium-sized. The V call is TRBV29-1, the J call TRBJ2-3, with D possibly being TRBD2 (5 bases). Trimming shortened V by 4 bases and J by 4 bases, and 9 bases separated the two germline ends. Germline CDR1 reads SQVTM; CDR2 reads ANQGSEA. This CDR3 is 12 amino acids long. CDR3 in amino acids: CSVVGGPDTQYF. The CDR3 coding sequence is TGCAGCGTTGTTGGCGGGCCAGATACGCAGTATTTT.

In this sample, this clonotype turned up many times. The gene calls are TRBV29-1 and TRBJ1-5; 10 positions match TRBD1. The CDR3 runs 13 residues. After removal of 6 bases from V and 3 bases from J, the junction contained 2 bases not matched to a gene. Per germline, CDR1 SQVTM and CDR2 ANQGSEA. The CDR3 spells CSVGQGNNQPQHF. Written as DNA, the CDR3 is TGCAGCGTGGGACAGGGGAACAATCAGCCCCAGCATTTT.

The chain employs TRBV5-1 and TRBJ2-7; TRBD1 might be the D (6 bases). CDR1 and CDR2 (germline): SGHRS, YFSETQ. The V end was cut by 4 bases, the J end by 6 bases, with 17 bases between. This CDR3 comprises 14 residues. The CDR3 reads CASSPDRNGREQYF. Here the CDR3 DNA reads TGCGCCAGCAGCCCTGACAGGAATGGGCGCGAGCAGTACTTC.

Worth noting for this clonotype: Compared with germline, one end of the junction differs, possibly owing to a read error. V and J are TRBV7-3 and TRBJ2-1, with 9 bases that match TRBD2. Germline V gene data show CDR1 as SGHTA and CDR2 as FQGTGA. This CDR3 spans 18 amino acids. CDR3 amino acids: CARLRRAPTSGKNNEQFF. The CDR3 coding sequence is TGCGCCAGGCTTCGACGGGCCCCGACTAGCGGAAAAAACAATGAGCAGTTCTTC.

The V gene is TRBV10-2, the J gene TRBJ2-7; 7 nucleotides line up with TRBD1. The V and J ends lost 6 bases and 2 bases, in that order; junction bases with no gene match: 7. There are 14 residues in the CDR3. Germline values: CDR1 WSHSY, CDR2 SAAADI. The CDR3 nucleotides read TGCGCCAGCAGGCCGGGACAGAGCGCCTACGAGCAGTACTTC. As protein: CASRPGQSAYEQYF.

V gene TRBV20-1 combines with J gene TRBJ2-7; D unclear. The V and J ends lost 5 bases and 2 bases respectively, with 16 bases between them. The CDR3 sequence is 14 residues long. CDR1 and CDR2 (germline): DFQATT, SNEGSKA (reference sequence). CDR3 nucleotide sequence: TGCAGTGCTTCCCATACTGGAACACCCTACGAGCAGTACTTC. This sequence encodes CSASHTGTPYEQYF.

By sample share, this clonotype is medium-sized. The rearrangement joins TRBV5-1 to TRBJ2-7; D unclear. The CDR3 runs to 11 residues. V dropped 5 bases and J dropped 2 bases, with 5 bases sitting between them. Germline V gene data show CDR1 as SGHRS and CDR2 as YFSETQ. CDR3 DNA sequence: TGCGCCAGCAGACTGACCTACGAGCAGTACTTC. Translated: CASRLTYEQYF.

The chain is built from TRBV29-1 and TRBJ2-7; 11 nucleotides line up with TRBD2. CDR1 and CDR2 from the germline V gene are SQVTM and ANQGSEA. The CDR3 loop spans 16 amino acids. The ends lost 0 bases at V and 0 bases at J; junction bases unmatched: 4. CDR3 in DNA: TGCAGCGTTGAAGAAACTGGGACTAGCGGCTCCTACGAGCAGTACTTC. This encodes CSVEETGTSGSYEQYF.

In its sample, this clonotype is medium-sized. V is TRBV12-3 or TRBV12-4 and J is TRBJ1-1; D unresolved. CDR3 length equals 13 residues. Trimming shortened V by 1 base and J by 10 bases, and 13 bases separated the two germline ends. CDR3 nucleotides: TGTGCCAGCAGTTTAGTGGTTCGAGTGGGAGCTTTCTTT. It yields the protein CASSLVVRVGAFF.

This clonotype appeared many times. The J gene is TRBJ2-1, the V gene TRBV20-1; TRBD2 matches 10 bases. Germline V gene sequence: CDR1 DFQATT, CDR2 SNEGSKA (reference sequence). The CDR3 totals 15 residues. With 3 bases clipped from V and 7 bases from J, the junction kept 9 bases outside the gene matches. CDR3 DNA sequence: TGCAGTGCTAGGAAGCGGGAGGGCCGAGGTAATGAGCAGTTCTTC. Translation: CSARKREGRGNEQFF.

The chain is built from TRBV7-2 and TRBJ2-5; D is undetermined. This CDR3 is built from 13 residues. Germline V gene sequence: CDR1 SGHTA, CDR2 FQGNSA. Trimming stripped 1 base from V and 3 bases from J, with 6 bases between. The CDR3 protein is CASSLVPKETQYF. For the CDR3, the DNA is TGTGCCAGCAGCTTAGTACCGAAAGAGACCCAGTACTTC.

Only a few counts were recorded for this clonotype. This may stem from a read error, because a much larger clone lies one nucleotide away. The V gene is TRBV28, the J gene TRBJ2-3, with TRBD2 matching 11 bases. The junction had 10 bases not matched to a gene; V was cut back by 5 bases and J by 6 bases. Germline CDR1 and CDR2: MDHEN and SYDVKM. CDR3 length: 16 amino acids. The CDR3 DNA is TGTGCCAGCAGTCCCCGACTTGGGACTAGCGGCGATACGCAGTATTTT. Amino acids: CASSPRLGTSGDTQYF.

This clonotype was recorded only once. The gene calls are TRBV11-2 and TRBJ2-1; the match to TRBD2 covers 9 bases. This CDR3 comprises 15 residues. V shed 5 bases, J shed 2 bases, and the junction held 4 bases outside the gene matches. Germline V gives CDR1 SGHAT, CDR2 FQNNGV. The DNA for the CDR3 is TGTGCCAGCAGCCGGACTAGCGTTGCCTACAATGAGCAGTTCTTC. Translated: CASSRTSVAYNEQFF.

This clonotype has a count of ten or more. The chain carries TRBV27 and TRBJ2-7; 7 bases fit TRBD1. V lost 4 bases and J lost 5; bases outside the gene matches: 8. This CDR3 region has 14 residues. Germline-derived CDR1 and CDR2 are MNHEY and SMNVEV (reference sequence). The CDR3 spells CASSSTGLLHEQYF. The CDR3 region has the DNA TGTGCCAGCAGTTCGACAGGGCTTCTCCACGAGCAGTACTTC.

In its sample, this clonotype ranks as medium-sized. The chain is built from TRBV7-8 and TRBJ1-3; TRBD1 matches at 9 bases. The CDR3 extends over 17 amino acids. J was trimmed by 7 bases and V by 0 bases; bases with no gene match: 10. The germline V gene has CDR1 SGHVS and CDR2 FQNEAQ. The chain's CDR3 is CASSLAEPGQGWNTIYF. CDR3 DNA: TGTGCCAGCAGCTTAGCCGAACCGGGACAGGGATGGAACACCATATATTTT.

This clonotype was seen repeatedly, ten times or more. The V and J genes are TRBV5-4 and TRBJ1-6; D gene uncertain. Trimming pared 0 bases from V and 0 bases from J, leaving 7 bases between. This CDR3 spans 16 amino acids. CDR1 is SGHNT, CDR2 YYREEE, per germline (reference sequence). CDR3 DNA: TGTGCCAGCAGCTTGGGAGGTAGCTCCTATAATTCACCCCTCCACTTT. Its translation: CASSLGGSSYNSPLHF.

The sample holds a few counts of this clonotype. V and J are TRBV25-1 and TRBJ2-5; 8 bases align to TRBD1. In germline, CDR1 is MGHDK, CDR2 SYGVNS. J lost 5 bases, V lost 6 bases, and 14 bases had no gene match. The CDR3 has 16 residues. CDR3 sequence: CASSQPGTGLMETQYF. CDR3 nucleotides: TGTGCCAGCAGCCAACCAGGGACAGGACTAATGGAGACCCAGTACTTC. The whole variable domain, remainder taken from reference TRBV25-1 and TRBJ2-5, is EADIYQTPRYLVIGTGKKITLECSQTMGHDKMYWYQQDPGMELHLIHYSYGVNSTEKGDLSSESTVSRIRTEHFPLTLESARPSHTSQYLCASSQPGTGLMETQYFGPGTRLLVL.

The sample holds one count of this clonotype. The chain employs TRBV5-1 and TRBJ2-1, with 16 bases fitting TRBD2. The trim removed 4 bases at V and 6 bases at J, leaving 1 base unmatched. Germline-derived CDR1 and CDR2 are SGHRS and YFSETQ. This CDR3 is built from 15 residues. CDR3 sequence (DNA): TGCGCCAGCAGCGGGACTAGCGGGAGGGCCAATGAGCAGTTCTTC. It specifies CASSGTSGRANEQFF.

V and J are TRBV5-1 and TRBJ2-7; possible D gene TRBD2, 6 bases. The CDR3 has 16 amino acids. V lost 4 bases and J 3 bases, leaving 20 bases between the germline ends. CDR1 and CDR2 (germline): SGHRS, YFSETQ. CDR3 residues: CASSLGRGGDYYEQYF. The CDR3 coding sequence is TGCGCCAGCAGCCTTGGTCGTGGAGGGGATTACTACGAGCAGTACTTC.

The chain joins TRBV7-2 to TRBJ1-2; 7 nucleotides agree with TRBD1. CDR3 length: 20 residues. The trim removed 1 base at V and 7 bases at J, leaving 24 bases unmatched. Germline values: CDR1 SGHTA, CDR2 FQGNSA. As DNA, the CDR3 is TGTGCCAGCAGCTTAGACGTAGGCTTGGCACAGGGGATGACCACTCGTGGCTACACCTTC. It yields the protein CASSLDVGLAQGMTTRGYTF.

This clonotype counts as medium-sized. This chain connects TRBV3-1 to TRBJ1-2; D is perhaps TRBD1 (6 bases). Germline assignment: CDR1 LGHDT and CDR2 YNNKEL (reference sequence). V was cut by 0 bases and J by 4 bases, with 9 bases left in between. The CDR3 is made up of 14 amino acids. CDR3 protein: CASSQDDRPYGYTF. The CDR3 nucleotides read TGTGCCAGCAGCCAAGACGACAGGCCCTATGGCTACACCTTC.

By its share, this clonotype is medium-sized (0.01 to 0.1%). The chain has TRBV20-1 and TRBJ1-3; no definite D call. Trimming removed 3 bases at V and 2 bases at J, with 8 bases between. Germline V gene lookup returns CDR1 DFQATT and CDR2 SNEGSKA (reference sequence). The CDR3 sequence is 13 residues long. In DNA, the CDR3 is TGCAGTGCTAGTCGGGGAACTGGAAACACCATATATTTT. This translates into CSASRGTGNTIYF.

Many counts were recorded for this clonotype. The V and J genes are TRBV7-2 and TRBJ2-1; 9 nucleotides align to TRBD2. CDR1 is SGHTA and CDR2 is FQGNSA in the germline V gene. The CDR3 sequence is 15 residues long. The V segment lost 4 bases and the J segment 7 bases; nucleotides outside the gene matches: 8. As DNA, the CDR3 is TGTGCCAGCAGCTCCTTCTTCGCGGGAGGGAATGAGCAGTTCTTC. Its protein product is CASSSFFAGGNEQFF.

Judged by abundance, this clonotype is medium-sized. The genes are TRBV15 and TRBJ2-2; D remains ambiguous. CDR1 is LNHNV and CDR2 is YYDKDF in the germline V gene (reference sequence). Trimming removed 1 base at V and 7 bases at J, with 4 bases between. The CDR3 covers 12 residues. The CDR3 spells CATSRVVGELFF. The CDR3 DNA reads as TGTGCCACCAGCAGAGTAGTCGGGGAGCTGTTTTTT.

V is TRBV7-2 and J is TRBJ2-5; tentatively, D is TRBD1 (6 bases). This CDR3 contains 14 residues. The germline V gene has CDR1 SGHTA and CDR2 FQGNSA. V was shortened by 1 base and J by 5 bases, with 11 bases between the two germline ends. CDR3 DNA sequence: TGTGCCAGCAGCTTAGAAGGGGGAAGTGAGACCCAGTACTTC. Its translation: CASSLEGGSETQYF.

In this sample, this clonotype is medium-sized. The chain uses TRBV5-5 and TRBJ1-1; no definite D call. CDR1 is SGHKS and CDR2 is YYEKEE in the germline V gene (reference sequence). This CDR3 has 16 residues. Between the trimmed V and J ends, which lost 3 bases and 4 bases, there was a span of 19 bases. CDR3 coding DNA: TGTGCCAGCAGCTCGGGAGAGTTCTCCGGCGGCACTGAAGCTTTCTTT. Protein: CASSSGEFSGGTEAFF.

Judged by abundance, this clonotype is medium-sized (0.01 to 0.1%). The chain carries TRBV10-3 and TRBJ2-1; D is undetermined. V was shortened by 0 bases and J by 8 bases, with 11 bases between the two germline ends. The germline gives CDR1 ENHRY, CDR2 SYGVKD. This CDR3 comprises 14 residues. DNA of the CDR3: TGTGCCATCAGTGAGTCGAATAGGCTGGATGAGCAGTTCTTC. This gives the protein CAISESNRLDEQFF.

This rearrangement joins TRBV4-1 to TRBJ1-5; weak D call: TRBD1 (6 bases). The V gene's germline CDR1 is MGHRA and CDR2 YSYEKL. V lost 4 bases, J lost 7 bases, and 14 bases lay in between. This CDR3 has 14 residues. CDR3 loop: CASSRGAQGQPQHF. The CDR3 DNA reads TGCGCCAGCAGCCGTGGGGCACAGGGCCAGCCCCAGCATTTT.

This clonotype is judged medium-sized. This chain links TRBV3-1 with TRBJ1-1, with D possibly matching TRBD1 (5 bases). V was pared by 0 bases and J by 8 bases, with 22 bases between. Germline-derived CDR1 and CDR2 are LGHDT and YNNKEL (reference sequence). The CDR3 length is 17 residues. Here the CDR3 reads CASSQDRSTLRGSEAFF. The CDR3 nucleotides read TGTGCCAGCAGCCAAGATCGGTCCACCTTGAGGGGCTCAGAAGCTTTCTTT.

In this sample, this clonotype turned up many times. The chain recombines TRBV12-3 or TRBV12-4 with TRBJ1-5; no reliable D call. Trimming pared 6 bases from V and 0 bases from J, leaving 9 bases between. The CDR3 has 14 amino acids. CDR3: CASSPDISNQPQHF. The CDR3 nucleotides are TGTGCCAGCAGCCCTGATATTAGCAATCAGCCCCAGCATTTT.